What follows is one T cell receptor beta chain and its context. No antigen is known for it. Per-base quality was not reported, and no clone a single base away is much larger than it. This sample was included in a study of cytomegalovirus exposure and HLA in healthy donors (dated by TCRdb to 2016 to 2017). About the investigation overall: According to an earlier analysis of several hundred of the donors, roughly 180 million T cells yielded roughly 110 million unique TCR beta sequences and more than 250 Gb of sequence data. Typing coverage differed by locus: A, B, C, DRB1 and DQB1 were typed in about 620-630 donors, DQA1 in around 500, DPA1 in approximately 610, and DPB1 in approximately 450. Of the roughly 430 genotyped donors, 81% fell in the genetic ancestry cluster associated with self-reported Caucasian donors. To predict cytomegalovirus infection status, the study brought together high-throughput TCR immunosequencing, statistical association of individual TCRs with disease status, and machine learning. On average, around 230,000 unique TCR beta nucleotide sequences were sequenced per donor among about 400 genotyped donors of the cohort, with roughly a sixth of those sequences being non-productive. All discovery cohort repertoires had been generated using a single sequencing platform. Genome-wide SNP genotypes for about 65% of the roughly 700 donors were used in a later genetic analysis, which treated that subset as a discovery cohort. In addition to the first cohort of approximately 650 subjects, a separate validation cohort of over 90 different subjects was used. Approximately 310 gigabases of sequencing data and approximately 80 million unique TCR sequences were included in an early release covering under 650 HLA-typed donors. Using immunosequencing, the study profiled T cell repertoires from 500 to 800 subjects and related those repertoires to cytomegalovirus serostatus. To decide whether each TCR beta V gene segment behaved as functional or pseudogenic, an earlier analysis of several hundred of the donors relied on high-throughput TCR beta sequencing. Donor age, sex, ethnicity and CMV serostatus were collected together with the repertoire data. Because of strong linkage in the cohort, roughly 5 DR-DQ haplotypes were treated as single units for association and clustering. Rather than using new phenotypic data, the later analysis identified candidate immune exposures from TCR beta sequences and from how often those sequences occurred across donors. Class I and class II HLA loci were covered by the typing at four-digit resolution. The study aimed to test whether signatures of past pathogen exposure could be identified by cataloging public T cell receptors. To study patterns of TCR occurrence, a later analysis re-analyzed previously published TCR beta repertoires from just over 650 donors and added high-resolution HLA genotyping. General conclusions and limits of the study: Compared with the roughly 670-donor mean, donors in an Asian-associated ancestry cluster had fewer N-insertions in productive TCRs, according to a later genetic analysis. The earlier analysis of some 540 of the donors excluded 15 to 20 rarely observed V segments, including chromosome 9 orphons, because counts were too low. A further reported finding was that TCR beta sequences accurately predicted the HLA-A and HLA-B alleles for most subjects in the first cohort. A later analysis found that HLA-associated TCR beta chains were more clonally expanded and had lower generation probabilities than equally common non-associated chains. The 87-base-pair reads could not distinguish some IMGT-functional V segments, including TRBV6-2 and TRBV6-3, so those segments were excluded. Linkage disequilibrium might explain the correlated functional status among segregating V segments, but an unknown experimental factor could not be ruled out. In an earlier analysis of some 540 of the donors, most TCR beta V segments appeared in productive rearrangements about 87% or about 30% of the time, broadly matching IMGT annotations. In a later analysis, the rate of TCR association differed among HLA loci, with DRB1 alleles having the most associated TCRs and HLA-C alleles having the fewest. A cluster of highly shared sequence variants was judged likely to represent a technical artifact of the sequencing pipeline. Cytomegalovirus status was reported to be diagnosed by the classifier with high specificity and sensitivity in both the original and validation cohorts. Three of the identified cytomegalovirus-associated TCR beta chains were confirmed in vitro to be specific for cytomegalovirus antigens. In this cohort, only TCR beta chains were sequenced, and detectable features were limited by the absence of alpha or paired-chain data. According to a later analysis, parvovirus B19, influenza, CMV and Epstein-Barr virus appeared linked to several top co-occurrence clusters. A total of 150 to 200 TCR beta chains were listed by the study as associated with cytomegalovirus. Most TCR sequences were seen in very few donors, while some public TCRs were found in many individuals. Specific HLA alleles were associated with roughly 16,000 TCR beta sequences at a false discovery rate of 0.05 in a later analysis. Presence/absence analyses assumed roughly uniform sequencing depth across donors, an assumption that may not hold. The only immune exposure information available for the cohort was CMV serostatus. The authors suggested that the approach could potentially be extended to other disease states and immunological phenotypes. A later analysis found that most CMV-associated TCR beta chains appeared HLA-restricted, with HLA associations seemingly driven largely by CMV exposure. V-gene and J-gene trimming of TCR beta chains was associated with a missense DCLRE1C variant in a later genetic analysis, and the association was replicated in an independent cohort. Because HLA typing was unavailable for some donors at each locus, only the typed subset was used in association tests. Assigning TCR associations to individual alleles was difficult when HLA alleles, especially DR and DQ, strongly co-occurred.

V is reduced by 5 bases and J by 9 bases, leaving a spacing of 18 bases between them. From its cysteine to its phenylalanine, the CDR3 spans 14 amino acids. Only the CDR3 DNA is retained, 42 bases long and in frame from the first base. CDR1 and CDR2 are drawn from the germline V gene: SGHRS, YFSETQ. The cohort comprised 550 to 700 healthy bone marrow donors. At the time of sampling, every cohort member was nominally healthy, though immune exposures that went unrecorded were likely present. The donor was CMV seropositive and was included in the group of 250 to 300 seropositive cohort members. A peripheral blood sample was provided by each donor, and peripheral blood mononuclear cells were used for TCR beta sequencing. Genomic DNA extraction from the blood cell samples was performed with the Qiagen DNeasy Blood Extraction Kit. The receptor library was made with the immunoSEQ multiplex PCR assay. For the multiplex PCR, a mixture combining 60 forward primers for TCR Vbeta segments and 13 reverse primers for TCR Jbeta segments was used. The CDR3 region of rearranged TCR beta genes was amplified from genomic DNA by a multiplex PCR assay. The Illumina HiSeq System was used to sequence the amplified TCR beta libraries as 87-base-pair reads. The source study handled its data this way. A later analysis tallied around 80 million unique TCR beta chains across the approximately 670 repertoires, and some 12 million of those chains were shared by two or more donors. To remove PCR and sequencing errors, raw reads were error-corrected and collapsed into unique sequences using a nearest-neighbor algorithm that merged closely related sequences. V, D and J gene segments were assigned by aligning CDR3 sequences to IMGT reference sequences. Each retained sequence needed at least a six-nucleotide match to both a V gene segment and a J gene segment. A rearrangement was called productive if the CDR3 had no stop codons and remained in frame with V and J, and every other rearrangement was called non-productive. Following IMGT convention, CDR3 was defined as the stretch from the second conserved V-encoded cysteine to the conserved J-encoded phenylalanine. In an earlier analysis of more than 550 of the donors, sequences lacking an unambiguous match to a single V gene segment were excluded. An earlier analysis of some 610 of the donors called V segments functional above 56.7% productive rearrangements and segregating when the between-donor standard deviation exceeded 5%. A statistical classification framework was developed to diagnose cytomegalovirus status using the catalog of TCR beta chain sequences. V and J gene assignment, in a later analysis, came from comparing TCR nucleotide sequences with IMGT/GENE-DB human TR gene sequences. The TCRdist pipeline was used in a later analysis to assign CDR3 sequences and most-parsimonious VDJ recombination scenarios. In a later analysis, each TCR beta chain was defined by its CDR3 amino acid sequence together with its V-gene family, and reads lacking a unique V-gene family were excluded. In a later analysis, 550 to 650 highly shared, low-generation-probability nucleotide sequences were removed to address suspected cross-contamination and a sequencing artifact. A later analysis calculated a clonal expansion index for each public chain from normalized within-repertoire ranks of inferred template counts. A later analysis computed generation probabilities with a VDJ recombination model fitted to out-of-frame rearrangements, and checked the results against IGoR. In a later analysis, hypergeometric tests were used to score TCR-TCR, TCR-HLA and TCR-CMV co-occurrence, with a repertoire-size bias correction applied to TCR pairs. In a later analysis, false discovery rates were estimated by permuting HLA or CMV assignments 20 times. In a later analysis, co-occurring TCRs were grouped using DBSCAN, with TCRdist sequence similarity added in when clustering inside HLA-allele-positive subsets. Repertoires with fewer than 30,000 or more than 120,000 public chains were left out of co-occurrence clustering, as were a few repertoires with anomalous nucleotide sharing. Drawn from immuneACCESS, this table holds only the in-frame rearrangements with V and J called that TCRdb kept. Clones are partly lost; checked studies trace under half to an unresolved V gene and leave the rest unexplained. V and J calls and clone size come straight from that table; D and trimming were deduced from the DNA. The sample table contains nearly 110,000 clones; only one count was recorded for roughly 70% of them. The ten largest clonotypes hold 11% to 15% of the sample.

The origin of this receptor is a woman aged 40 to 49 in good health and CMV-seropositive. The sequenced sample consisted of PBMCs. This chain is built from TRBV5-1 and TRBJ2-1, with TRBD1 as a weak D call on 6 bases. The sequenced DNA: TGCGCCAGCAGACCCAGGTGGCAGGGGTTTGAGCAGTTCTTC. Translated, it reads CASRPRWQGFEQFF.